What follows describes a single T cell receptor (beta chain). This record belongs to a study of control samples from healthy donors and cancer patients. The protocol was immunoSEQ multiplex PCR, while the TCRdb copy is restricted to in-frame clones and leaves out a portion. Of more than 100,000 clones in the sample, less than 95% are singletons; the top ten hold roughly 8.6%. This CDR3 contains 13 residues. Germline lookup yields CDR1 SEHNR and CDR2 FQNEAQ (reference sequence). V lost 6 bases and J lost 8, with 16 bases in between. This TCR was recovered from a man aged 18-30 years in good health. The chain employs TRBV7-9 and TRBJ1-1, with D hard to call. The sample taken for sequencing was blood. CDR3 loop: CASRTTTDLEAFF. The DNA of the CDR3 is TGTGCCAGCAGAACTACGACCGACCTGGAAGCTTTCTTT.